The 25 T cell receptor beta chains listed next were all sequenced from one sample in a study of blood T cell repertoires in COVID-19. The data were produced by immunoSEQ multiplex PCR, yet TCRdb's version contains in-frame clones alone and is incomplete. The table has fewer than 400,000 clones, 87% seen once. Sequencing was done on a sample of PBMCs or T cells enriched from blood (not recorded which). Receptors originate from a woman between 18 and 29 years old who had recovered from COVID-19.

The chain combines TRBV5-5 with TRBJ1-2; D uncertain. Germline V lookup: CDR1 SGHKS, CDR2 YYEKEE (reference sequence). The V gene lost 0 bases and the J gene lost 1 base, with 10 bases spanning the gap. This CDR3 contains 15 residues. DNA of the CDR3: TGTGCCAGCAGCTTGGGTTTAGAGCTTAACTATGGCTACACCTTC. It specifies CASSLGLELNYGYTF.

The chain combines TRBV11-2 with TRBJ2-3; D is uncertain. CDR1 is SGHAT and CDR2 is FQNNGV in the germline V gene. The V end was cut by 5 bases, the J end by 3 bases, with 6 bases between. The CDR3 sequence is 12 residues long. The CDR3: CASSTLTDTQYF. In DNA form, the CDR3 reads TGTGCCAGCAGCACATTGACAGATACGCAGTATTTT.

This sequence joins TRBV5-1 and TRBJ1-3; 7 nucleotides match TRBD1. The CDR3 sequence is 15 residues long. V shed 1 base, J shed 3 bases, and the junction held 4 bases outside the gene matches. CDR1 and CDR2 (germline): SGHRS, YFSETQ. CDR3 in DNA: TGCGCCAGCAGCTTGCAACAGGGGATTGGAAACACCATATATTTT. It encodes CASSLQQGIGNTIYF. The whole variable domain, remainder taken from reference TRBV5-1 and TRBJ1-3, is KAGVTQTPRYLIKTRGQQVTLSCSPISGHRSVSWYQQTPGQGLQFLFEYFSETQRNKGNFPGRFSGRQFSNSRSEMNVSTLELGDSALYLCASSLQQGIGNTIYFGEGSWLTVV.

This clone was seen only once. The chain carries TRBV7-2 and TRBJ1-2; 7 nucleotides line up with TRBD1. The germline gives CDR1 SGHTA, CDR2 FQGNSA. There are 13 residues in the CDR3. Trimming at V came to 5 bases and at J to 7 bases, leaving 7 bases not matched to a gene. The CDR3 loop is CASSLQGTGGYTF. Written as DNA, the CDR3 is TGTGCCAGCAGCCTACAGGGGACTGGTGGCTACACCTTC. Based on the CDR3 plus reference TRBV7-2 and TRBJ1-2, the full variable domain is GAGVSQSPSNKVTEKGKDVELRCDPISGHTALYWYRQSLGQGLEFLIYFQGNSAPDKSGLPSDRFSAERTGGSVSTLTIQRTQQEDSAVYLCASSLQGTGGYTFGSGTRLTVV.

This chain uses TRBV12-3 or TRBV12-4 with TRBJ1-6, with 7 bases identical to TRBD1. There are 13 residues in the CDR3. The junction had 10 bases not matched to a gene; V was cut back by 6 bases and J by 14 bases. CDR3 sequence: CASSDQGGVALHF. CDR3 in DNA: TGTGCCAGCAGCGACCAGGGGGGCGTAGCCCTCCACTTT.

The chain couples TRBV2 to TRBJ1-2; TRBD1 agrees at 8 bases. Per the germline V gene, CDR1 is SNHLY and CDR2 is FYNNEI. V shed 0 bases and J 4 bases; nucleotides not matched to a gene: 4. The CDR3 spans 15 residues. The CDR3 is CASSEASTGGYGYTF. CDR3 bases: TGTGCCAGCAGTGAAGCCTCTACAGGGGGCTATGGCTACACCTTC.

This chain joins TRBV25-1 and TRBJ1-1, with unresolved D. Trimming shortened V by 3 bases and J by 3 bases, and 14 bases separated the two germline ends. The CDR3 is 15 amino acids. Germline values: CDR1 MGHDK, CDR2 SYGVNS. CDR3 region: CASSDPSGGDTEAFF. In DNA form, the CDR3 reads TGTGCCAGCAGTGACCCTAGCGGTGGGGACACTGAAGCTTTCTTT.

The chain combines TRBV18 with TRBJ2-6; 8 nucleotides agree with TRBD2. The CDR3 runs to 17 residues. Germline CDR1 is KGHSH and CDR2 is LQKENI. J gave up 0 bases and V 3 bases, and 4 bases lay outside the gene matches. The CDR3 spells CASSPSGGSSGANVLTF. The CDR3 nucleotides are TGTGCCAGCTCACCGTCGGGGGGGAGCTCTGGGGCCAACGTCCTGACTTTC. Full variable domain (outside the CDR3, taken from reference TRBV18 and TRBJ2-6): NAGVMQNPRHLVRRRGQEARLRCSPMKGHSHVYWYRQLPEEGLKFMVYLQKENIIDESGMPKERFSAEFPKEGPSILRIQQVVRGDSAAYFCASSPSGGSSGANVLTFGAGSRLTVL.

This sequence joins TRBV28 and TRBJ2-7; possibly TRBD2 for D (6 bases). Trimming shortened V by 3 bases and J by 2 bases, and 14 bases separated the two germline ends. The CDR3 is 15 residues long. From germline, CDR1 is MDHEN and CDR2 SYDVKM. In DNA, the CDR3 is TGTGCCAGCAGTTTTTTCCTAGCGCCCACCTACGAGCAGTACTTC. Translating it yields CASSFFLAPTYEQYF.

The chain is built from TRBV7-2 and TRBJ2-7, with TRBD1 matching 9 bases. The trim removed 7 bases at V and 4 bases at J, leaving 8 bases unmatched. This CDR3 spans 14 amino acids. Germline V gene sequence: CDR1 SGHTA, CDR2 FQGNSA. This CDR3 is CASTPGQGFYEQYF. The CDR3 nucleotides read TGTGCCAGCACCCCGGGACAGGGCTTTTACGAGCAGTACTTC.

This clone has just a few counts. The rearrangement links TRBV29-1 to TRBJ1-2; possibly TRBD1 for D (6 bases). The CDR3 loop spans 14 amino acids. The V and J ends lost 1 base and 4 bases respectively, with 13 bases between them. Germline CDR1 is SQVTM and CDR2 is ANQGSEA. CDR3 amino acids: CSVEAGASRYGYTF. CDR3 nucleotides: TGCAGCGTTGAAGCAGGGGCATCCCGCTATGGCTACACCTTC.

This clone has just a few counts. V is TRBV6-2 or TRBV6-3 and J is TRBJ1-1; D gene unclear. CDR1 MNHEY and CDR2 SVGEGT come from the germline V gene. The CDR3 extends over 14 amino acids. V was clipped by 1 base and J by 11 bases, with 17 bases between them. The CDR3 nucleotides are TGTGCCAGCAGTTACTTTCCGGACGGGAGGGAGGCTTTCTTT. Translated: CASSYFPDGREAFF.

The chain carries TRBV3-1 (or the pseudogene TRBV3-2) and TRBJ2-1; a weak D match, TRBD2 (6 bases). V was pared by 5 bases and J by 6 bases, with 17 bases between. There are 15 residues in the CDR3. The germline CDR1 and CDR2 sequences are LGHDT and YNNKEL (reference sequence). This chain's CDR3 is CASSTWRGTINEQFF. The CDR3 DNA reads TGTGCCAGCAGCACCTGGAGGGGAACGATCAATGAGCAGTTCTTC.

The J gene is TRBJ2-5, the V gene TRBV7-2, with D hard to call. Looked up from germline, CDR1 is SGHTA and CDR2 is FQGNSA. There are 14 residues in the CDR3. Deletions cut 1 base from V and 3 bases from J, with 9 bases between. The CDR3 sequence: CASSLGGREETQYF. In DNA, the CDR3 is TGTGCCAGCAGCTTAGGTGGTCGGGAAGAGACCCAGTACTTC.

The rearrangement uses TRBV7-2 and TRBJ1-2; 12 bases fit TRBD1. The CDR3 totals 16 residues. Germline CDR1 and CDR2: SGHTA and FQGNSA. With V trimmed by 3 bases and J by 7 bases, 9 bases remained unmatched. The CDR3 region is CASSLGTGGGRFGYTF. The CDR3 nucleotides are TGTGCCAGCAGCTTGGGGACAGGGGGCGGTCGGTTTGGCTACACCTTC.

CDR3 DNA: TGCGCCAGCAGCCCTACAGCCCGATGGAGGGACACTGAAGCTTTCTTT. This codes for CASSPTARWRDTEAFF. This chain joins TRBV5-1 and TRBJ1-1, with no clear D. Deletions cut 4 bases from V and 3 bases from J, with 19 bases between. The CDR3 has 16 amino acids. The germline gives CDR1 SGHRS, CDR2 YFSETQ. The full variable domain, in which reference TRBV5-1 and TRBJ1-1 provide the parts outside the CDR3, is KAGVTQTPRYLIKTRGQQVTLSCSPISGHRSVSWYQQTPGQGLQFLFEYFSETQRNKGNFPGRFSGRQFSNSRSEMNVSTLELGDSALYLCASSPTARWRDTEAFFGQGTRLTVV.

This clone appeared once. This chain uses TRBV9 with TRBJ1-5; TRBD1 might be the D (6 bases). Trimming stripped 0 bases from V and 5 bases from J, with 9 bases between. The CDR3 is 14 residues long. Germline loops: CDR1 SGDLS, CDR2 YYNGEE. The DNA for the CDR3 is TGTGCCAGCAGCGTAGGGCCAGGGGATCAGCCCCAGCATTTT. Protein product: CASSVGPGDQPQHF.

The chain combines TRBV5-1 with TRBJ1-3; D is possibly TRBD1 (5 bases). This CDR3 spans 16 amino acids. Trimming shortened V by 4 bases and J by 0 bases, and 14 bases separated the two germline ends. Germline CDR1 SGHRS, CDR2 YFSETQ. CDR3: CASSEAGPSSGNTIYF. The CDR3 nucleotides read TGCGCCAGCAGCGAAGCAGGGCCGAGCTCTGGAAACACCATATATTTT.

The CDR3 region is CASSLEGASGNTIYF. For the CDR3, the DNA is TGTGCCAGCAGTTTAGAGGGTGCCTCTGGAAACACCATATATTTT. The chain couples TRBV28 to TRBJ1-3; D unclear. Germline V lookup: CDR1 MDHEN, CDR2 SYDVKM. The CDR3 has 15 amino acids. V was trimmed by 2 bases and J by 0 bases, leaving 8 bases between them.

The chain is built from TRBV28 and TRBJ2-5, with no clear D. Germline V gives CDR1 MDHEN, CDR2 SYDVKM. This CDR3 has 10 residues. Trimming removed 4 bases from V and 5 bases from J, with 2 bases in between. DNA of the CDR3: TGTGCCAGCAGTTCGGAGACCCAGTACTTC. It codes for CASSSETQYF.

The V call is TRBV12-5, the J call TRBJ2-7; TRBD2 matches 8 bases. The CDR3 runs to 15 residues. From germline, CDR1 is LGHNT and CDR2 FRNRAP. V was clipped by 7 bases and J by 10 bases; unmatched bases: 18. The CDR3 sequence is CASAPWRPSGRSQYF. The CDR3 DNA follows: TGTGCTAGTGCCCCCTGGCGGCCTAGCGGGCGCAGTCAGTACTTC.

The rearrangement joins TRBV25-1 to TRBJ1-4, with D possibly being TRBD1 (5 bases). Germline CDR1 reads MGHDK; CDR2 reads SYGVNS. This CDR3 has 13 residues. V shed 7 bases and J shed 8 bases, with 14 bases lying between them. CDR3: CASIQGWNEKLFF. The CDR3 DNA reads as TGTGCCAGCATCCAGGGTTGGAACGAAAAACTGTTTTTT.

J is TRBJ2-4 and V is TRBV3-1 (or the pseudogene TRBV3-2); TRBD2 aligns across 9 bases. The CDR3 is 22 amino acids. Trimming at V came to 1 base and at J to 0 bases, leaving 19 bases not matched to a gene. CDR1 and CDR2 (germline): LGHDT, YNNKEL (reference sequence). CDR3 region: CASSQGLLGGLALLLAKNIQYF. The CDR3 DNA sequence: TGTGCCAGCAGCCAAGGGTTGTTAGGAGGACTAGCGCTGCTACTAGCCAAAAACATTCAGTACTTC.

V is TRBV15 and J is TRBJ1-4, with D unresolved. CDR3 length equals 16 residues. Germline V gene lookup returns CDR1 LNHNV and CDR2 YYDKDF (reference sequence). Trimming cost V 1 base and J 6 bases, with 15 bases left between them. As DNA, the CDR3 is TGTGCCACCAGCAGAGGTGGAGAGGGATCGGATGAAAAACTGTTTTTT. Translating it yields CATSRGGEGSDEKLFF.

The V gene is TRBV28, the J gene TRBJ1-1; D perhaps matches TRBD1 (5 bases). V lost 6 bases, J lost 6 bases, and 20 bases lay in between. CDR1 and CDR2 from the germline V gene are MDHEN and SYDVKM. The CDR3 has 15 amino acids. The CDR3 loop is CASSHSTFQGAEAFF. Written as DNA, the CDR3 is TGTGCCAGCAGCCATTCGACCTTTCAGGGTGCTGAAGCTTTCTTT.